The 30 T cell receptor beta chains listed next were all sequenced from one sample in a study of Graves' ophthalmopathy and Graves' hyperthyroidism. Amplified TCR beta CDR3 regions were obtained using RNA transcripts as template. Following a first-round RT-PCR that used HTBI primers, a second-round multiplex PCR was carried out. TCRdb re-derived calls from the multiplex PCR reads in MiXCR, one entry per CDR3 protein. The repertoire holds more than 1,000,000 distinct CDR3 sequences, with 35% to 45% as singletons. The source material was peripheral blood or thyroid tissue (not recorded which). The receptors here all came from an adult man with Graves' hyperthyroidism.

This clonotype occurred many times. The chain links TRBV27 to TRBJ2-7; a weak D match, TRBD1 (5 bases). CDR1 and CDR2 (germline): MNHEY, SMNVEV (reference sequence). Trimming took 2 bases from V and 6 from J, leaving 11 bases between them. The CDR3 spans 13 residues. CDR3 protein: CASSLGRDAEQYF. In DNA form, the CDR3 reads TGTGCCAGCAGTTTAGGCAGGGATGCCGAGCAGTACTTC.

This clonotype was detected only a few times. At one end the junction does not follow the germline gene, possibly because of a read error. The chain employs TRBV10-3 and TRBJ2-2; D remains unclear. This CDR3 contains 12 residues. CDR1 is ENHRY and CDR2 is SYGVKD in the germline V gene. Here the CDR3 reads CASSSRPSGLVF. CDR3 DNA sequence: TGTGCCAGCAGTTCAAGACCTTCTGGGCTGGTTTTT.

A note on this clonotype: This clone may be a read error of a much larger clone one base away. The chain is built from TRBV10-3 and TRBJ2-2; 10 nucleotides align to TRBD1. V trimming: 8 bases; J trimming: 7 bases; junction bases outside the gene matches: 13. Germline values: CDR1 ENHRY, CDR2 SYGVKD. This CDR3 has 16 amino acids. The chain's CDR3 is CAIGETGTGVGGELFF. The CDR3 nucleotides read TGTGCCATCGGAGAGACCGGGACAGGGGTCGGCGGGGAGCTGTTTTTT.

The table lists this clonotype with many counts. This chain joins TRBV12-3 or TRBV12-4 and TRBJ1-1, with no clear D. The V end was cut by 6 bases, the J end by 1 base, with 9 bases between. CDR3 length: 13 residues. The CDR3 bases are TGTGCCAGCAGCGAACATTGGAACACTGAAGCTTTCTTT. This translates into CASSEHWNTEAFF.

This clonotype was picked up many times. The chain couples TRBV7-9 to TRBJ2-5; 7 bases line up with TRBD1. In germline, CDR1 is SEHNR, CDR2 FQNEAQ (reference sequence). This CDR3 has 12 residues. J lost 5 bases, V lost 4 bases, and 1 base had no gene match. The CDR3 sequence is CASSSTGETQYF. CDR3 sequence (DNA): TGTGCCAGCAGCTCGACAGGGGAGACCCAGTACTTC.

This clonotype was detected many times. The chain couples TRBV20-1 to TRBJ1-5; D remains unclear. Germline lookup yields CDR1 DFQATT and CDR2 SNEGSKA (reference sequence). Trimming took 6 bases from V and 5 from J, leaving 11 bases between them. The CDR3 has 12 amino acids. CDR3 in amino acids: CSATTADQPQHF. CDR3 DNA: TGCAGTGCCACTACGGCGGATCAGCCCCAGCATTTT.

Note on this clonotype: A clone one base away is much larger, so this may be a read error. The V and J genes are TRBV5-5 and TRBJ1-2; weak D call: TRBD1 (6 bases). The CDR3 has 14 amino acids. The germline V gene encodes CDR1 SGHKS and CDR2 YYEKEE (reference sequence). In nucleotides, the CDR3 is TGTGCCAGCAGCGAAAACAGGGTCCTCTATGGCTACAGCTTC. Protein: CASSENRVLYGYSF.

This clonotype was seen at least ten times. V gene TRBV20-1 combines with J gene TRBJ1-6, with a possible D match to TRBD1 (5 bases). Germline CDR1 DFQATT, CDR2 SNEGSKA (reference sequence). The CDR3 is 16 amino acids. V was trimmed by 0 bases and J by 9 bases, leaving 18 bases between them. The DNA for the CDR3 is TGCAGTGCTAGAGACAGGGTTCGCTTTTGGAGTTCACCCCTCCACTTT. This codes for CSARDRVRFWSSPLHF.

The chain carries TRBV2 and TRBJ1-4; TRBD1 matches 9 bases. The junction had 9 bases not matched to a gene; V was cut back by 5 bases and J by 8 bases. Germline V CDR1 and CDR2: SNHLY, FYNNEI. CDR3 length: 15 amino acids. DNA of the CDR3: TGTGCCAGCAGTCCTTTCCGGACAGGGGACGAAAAACTGTTTTTT. Amino acid sequence: CASSPFRTGDEKLFF.

This chain links TRBV7-8 with TRBJ1-2, with D maybe TRBD1 (5 bases). Per the germline V gene, CDR1 is SGHVS and CDR2 is FQNEAQ. V lost 6 bases, J lost 2 bases, and 10 bases lay in between. The CDR3 contains 13 residues. Here the CDR3 DNA reads TGTGCCAGCAGACCGGGACGGAACTATGGCTACACCTTC. Protein product: CASRPGRNYGYTF.

This clonotype was recorded only once. V and J are TRBV29-1 and TRBJ2-2; 16 nucleotides agree with TRBD2. From germline, CDR1 is SQVTM and CDR2 ANQGSEA. Trimming took 3 bases from V and 7 from J; bases not matched to a gene: 8. The CDR3 contains 17 residues. In DNA, the CDR3 is TGCAGCGTTGAGTCGGGACTAGCGGGAGGGCCTGGCGGGGAGCTGTTTTTT. Translated: CSVESGLAGGPGGELFF.

This clonotype was seen only a few times. The genes are TRBV5-4 and TRBJ2-5; a possible D gene is TRBD2 (5 bases). Germline V lookup: CDR1 SGHNT, CDR2 YYREEE (reference sequence). The CDR3 extends over 14 amino acids. The V gene lost 10 bases and the J gene lost 5 bases, with 21 bases spanning the gap. The DNA of the CDR3 is TGTGCCTCCGCCGCTAGTCGGGGTAGCGAGACCCAGTACTTC. Amino acid sequence: CASAASRGSETQYF.

CDR3 sequence: CATSANAGAGANVLTF. In nucleotides, the CDR3 is TGTGCCACCAGTGCTAACGCGGGCGCTGGGGCCAACGTCCTGACTTTC. V gene TRBV24-1 combines with J gene TRBJ2-6; D is perhaps TRBD2 (5 bases). Germline lookup yields CDR1 KGHDR and CDR2 SFDVKD. This CDR3 contains 16 residues. V was clipped by 5 bases and J by 2 bases, with 12 bases between them.

The table lists this clonotype with many counts. The chain combines TRBV29-1 with TRBJ1-2; the match to TRBD1 covers 7 bases. V dropped 0 bases and J dropped 10; count of bases not matched to a gene: 11. The CDR3 loop spans 14 amino acids. Germline CDR1 SQVTM, CDR2 ANQGSEA. The CDR3 is CSVEDPKDRSYYTF. The CDR3 DNA is TGCAGCGTTGAAGATCCCAAGGACAGGTCGTACTACACCTTC.

This clonotype was counted only a few times. V gene TRBV6-6 combines with J gene TRBJ1-5, with D unresolved. Germline V gene data show CDR1 as MNHNY and CDR2 as SVGAGI (reference sequence). The CDR3 contains 14 residues. V lost 7 bases and J lost 2, with 12 bases in between. As DNA, the CDR3 is TGTGCCAGCACCGAGTCCCAGGGCAATCAGCCCCAGCATTTT. Translation gives CASTESQGNQPQHF.

As concerns this clonotype: This may be a read error: a much more frequent sequence differs by one nucleotide. The rearrangement uses TRBV19 and TRBJ1-4, with D possibly TRBD1 on 5 matching bases. CDR3 length: 11 residues. Germline loops: CDR1 LNHDA, CDR2 SQIVND (reference sequence). The CDR3 nucleotides are TGTGCCAGTAGTAGTTACAGGTTGCTGCTTTTT. Protein sequence: CASSSYRLLLF.

To note about this clonotype: Given a much more abundant clone one base away, this may be a read error. V usage is TRBV9 and J usage is TRBJ1-2, with D possibly TRBD1 on 6 matching bases. This CDR3 contains 17 residues. Germline-derived CDR1 and CDR2 are SGDLS and YYNGEE. Trimming cost V 4 bases and J 4 bases, with 23 bases left between them. The CDR3 DNA reads TGTGCCAGCAGCTCAGACTGGGGGCGGTCAGCTAGCTATGGCTACACCTTC. Translating gives CASSSDWGRSASYGYTF.

A remark on this clonotype: One end of the junction is discordant with germline, which a read error may explain. The chain is built from TRBV5-1 and TRBJ1-5; D remains ambiguous. Per the germline V gene, CDR1 is SGHRS and CDR2 is YFSETQ. This CDR3 has 17 residues. In nucleotides, the CDR3 is TGCGCCAGCAGCCGAACGACGGACTCCTATAGCAATCGGCCCCAGCATTTT. This codes for CASSRTTDSYSNRPQHF.

There are many counts of this clonotype. V and J are TRBV9 and TRBJ1-1, with 7 bases fitting TRBD1. Germline CDR1 is SGDLS and CDR2 is YYNGEE. CDR3 length: 17 amino acids. Germline trimming cut 0 bases from V and 0 bases from J; bases unmatched to any gene: 8. The CDR3: CASSVGVGGALNTEAFF. In nucleotides, the CDR3 is TGTGCCAGCAGCGTAGGTGTAGGGGGCGCATTGAACACTGAAGCTTTCTTT.

This clonotype was seen many times. The rearrangement uses TRBV19 and TRBJ1-2, with unresolved D. CDR3 size: 14 residues. Germline V gene lookup returns CDR1 LNHDA and CDR2 SQIVND (reference sequence). Between the trimmed V and J ends, which lost 3 bases and 2 bases, there was a span of 10 bases. The CDR3 nucleotides read TGTGCCAGTAGTATGGACCTACCGAACTATGGCTACACCTTC. This codes for CASSMDLPNYGYTF.

This clonotype appeared a few times. An end of the junction differs from the germline gene, which may be a read error. The chain has TRBV2 and TRBJ2-7; D is ambiguous. The CDR3 is made up of 13 amino acids. Germline V gene lookup returns CDR1 SNHLY and CDR2 FYNNEI. CDR3 residues: CASSESGKKQTPF. CDR3 nucleotide sequence: TGTGCCAGCAGTGAATCTGGGAAAAAACAGACTCCTTTC. The whole variable domain, filled in from reference TRBV2 and TRBJ2-7, reads EPEVTQTPSHQVTQMGQEVILRCVPISNHLYFYWYRQILGQKVEFLVSFYNNEISEKSEIFDDQFSVERPDGSNFTLKIRSTKLEDSAMYFCASSESGKKQTPFGPGTRLTVT.

This clonotype has a handful of counts. The CDR3 sequence: CSVAMSGANVLTF. CDR3 coding DNA: TGCAGCGTTGCGATGTCTGGGGCCAACGTCCTGACTTTC. V gene TRBV29-1 combines with J gene TRBJ2-6; no reliable D call. The CDR3 spans 13 residues. Germline CDR1 SQVTM, CDR2 ANQGSEA. Trimming cost V 4 bases and J 1 base, with 5 bases left between them.

The chain employs TRBV7-2 and TRBJ1-5, with a weak D call TRBD1 (5 bases). Germline V lookup: CDR1 SGHTA, CDR2 FQGNSA. The V and J ends lost 2 bases and 8 bases respectively, with 10 bases between them. The CDR3 length is 13 residues. CDR3 nucleotide sequence: TGTGCCAGCAGCTTACAGGGCTTGGAGCCCCAGCATTTT. Protein sequence: CASSLQGLEPQHF.

A note on this clonotype: One end of the junction is discordant with germline, which a read error may explain. The chain has TRBV7-2 and TRBJ2-5, with a weak D call TRBD1 (5 bases). The germline CDR1 and CDR2 sequences are SGHTA and FQGNSA. The CDR3 spans 14 residues. This CDR3 reads CANSLVQAQETQYF. CDR3 DNA sequence: TGTGCCAACAGCTTAGTACAGGCCCAAGAGACCCAGTACTTC.

This clonotype was counted a few times. A read error may account for a junction end that differs from germline. The genes are TRBV10-2 and TRBJ2-7, with 9 bases lining up with TRBD1. The CDR3 has 15 amino acids. CDR1 and CDR2 (germline): WSHSY, SAAADI. The CDR3 is CASSYYGQGFYEQYF. For the CDR3, the DNA is TGTGCCAGCAGTTACTATGGACAGGGGTTCTACGAGCAGTACTTC.

This clonotype has ten or more counts. This sequence joins TRBV7-9 and TRBJ2-5, with D maybe TRBD2 (6 bases). The CDR3 spans 14 residues. Trimming shortened V by 6 bases and J by 0 bases, and 11 bases separated the two germline ends. The germline CDR1 and CDR2 sequences are SEHNR and FQNEAQ (reference sequence). In nucleotides, the CDR3 is TGTGCCAGCAGTTTTGGAGGGTACCAAGAGACCCAGTACTTC. Amino acids: CASSFGGYQETQYF.

This clonotype has at least ten counts. The chain has TRBV9 and TRBJ1-6, with TRBD1 identical over 7 bases. The CDR3 is 17 residues long. Germline V CDR1 and CDR2: SGDLS, YYNGEE. Germline trimming cut 0 bases from V and 9 bases from J; bases unmatched to any gene: 12. The CDR3 DNA is TGTGCCAGCAGCGTAGGCCTAACGACAGGGCCCGGTTCACCCCTCCACTTT. Protein sequence: CASSVGLTTGPGSPLHF.

This clonotype occurred many times. The rearrangement joins TRBV24-1 to TRBJ2-5, with D perhaps matching TRBD2 (5 bases). The V end was cut by 3 bases, the J end by 1 base, with 11 bases between. Germline V gene lookup returns CDR1 KGHDR and CDR2 SFDVKD. The CDR3 totals 15 residues. The CDR3 DNA reads as TGTGCCACCAGTGATCCGGCAGGAGGCCAAGAGACCCAGTACTTC. Translating gives CATSDPAGGQETQYF.

This clonotype was detected many times. The genes are TRBV10-3 and TRBJ2-6; 8 bases map to TRBD1. The CDR3 sequence is 14 residues long. The germline gives CDR1 ENHRY, CDR2 SYGVKD. J gave up 2 bases and V 6 bases, and 0 bases lay outside the gene matches. This chain's CDR3 is CAIRQGAGANVLTF. The CDR3 nucleotides read TGTGCCATCAGACAGGGGGCTGGGGCCAACGTCCTGACTTTC.

This clonotype was seen ten or more times. This sequence joins TRBV10-3 and TRBJ2-2, with no clear D. CDR1 ENHRY and CDR2 SYGVKD come from the germline V gene. This CDR3 has 12 residues. Trimming took 5 bases from V and 2 from J, leaving 3 bases between them. In nucleotides, the CDR3 is TGTGCCATCAGTCGAAACACCGGGGAGCTGTTTTTT. Translating gives CAISRNTGELFF.